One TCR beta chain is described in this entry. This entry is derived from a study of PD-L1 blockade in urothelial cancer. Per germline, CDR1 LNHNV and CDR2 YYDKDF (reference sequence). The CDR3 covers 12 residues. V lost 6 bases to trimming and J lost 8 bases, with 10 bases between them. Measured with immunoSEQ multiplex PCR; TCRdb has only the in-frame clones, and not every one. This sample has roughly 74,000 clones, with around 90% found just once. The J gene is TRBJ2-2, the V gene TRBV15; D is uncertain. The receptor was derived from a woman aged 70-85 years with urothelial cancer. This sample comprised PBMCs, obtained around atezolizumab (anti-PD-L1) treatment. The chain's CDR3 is CATSQVRGELFF. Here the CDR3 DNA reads TGTGCCACCAGTCAAGTGCGAGGGGAGCTGTTTTTT.